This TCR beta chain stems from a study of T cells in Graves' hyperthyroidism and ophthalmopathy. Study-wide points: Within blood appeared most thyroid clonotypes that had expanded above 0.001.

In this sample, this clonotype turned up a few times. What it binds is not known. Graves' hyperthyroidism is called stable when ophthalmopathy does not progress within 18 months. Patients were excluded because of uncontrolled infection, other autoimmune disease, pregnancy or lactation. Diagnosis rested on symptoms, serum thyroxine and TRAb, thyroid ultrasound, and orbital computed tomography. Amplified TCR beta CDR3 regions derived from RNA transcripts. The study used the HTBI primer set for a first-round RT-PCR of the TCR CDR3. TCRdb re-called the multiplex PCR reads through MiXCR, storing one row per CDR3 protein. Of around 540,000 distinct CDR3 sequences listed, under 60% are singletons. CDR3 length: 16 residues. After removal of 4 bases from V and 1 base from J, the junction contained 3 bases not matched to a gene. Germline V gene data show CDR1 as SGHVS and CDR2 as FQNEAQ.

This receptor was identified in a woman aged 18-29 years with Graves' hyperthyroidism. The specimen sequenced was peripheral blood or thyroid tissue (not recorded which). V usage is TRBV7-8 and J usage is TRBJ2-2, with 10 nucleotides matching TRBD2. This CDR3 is CASSSLAGGNTGELFF. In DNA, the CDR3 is TGTGCCAGCAGCTCCTTAGCGGGAGGGAACACCGGGGAGCTGTTTTTT.